Listed here are 12 T cell receptor beta chains from one sample, sequenced in a study of Tregs in tolerant kidney transplant recipients. Profiled with immunoSEQ multiplex PCR; TCRdb holds only in-frame clones, not every one. The sample has tens of thousands of clones; 93% are singletons. The material was CD4+ T cells from blood, obtained before the transplant. Source of these receptors: a human donor who received a combined kidney and bone marrow transplant.

The gene calls are TRBV11-3 and TRBJ2-7, with D possibly TRBD1 on 6 matching bases. CDR3 length: 12 amino acids. From germline, CDR1 is SGHNT and CDR2 YENEEA. Trimming shortened V by 1 base and J by 6 bases, and 7 bases separated the two germline ends. The CDR3 here is CASSLVRGEQYF. In DNA, the CDR3 is TGTGCCAGCAGCTTAGTCAGGGGCGAGCAGTACTTC.

This sequence joins TRBV18 and TRBJ2-1; 8 bases are a match to TRBD1. Germline trimming cut 1 base from V and 5 bases from J; bases unmatched to any gene: 4. The CDR3 sequence is 15 residues long. Germline CDR1 and CDR2: KGHSH and LQKENI. The CDR3 spells CASSPLQGANNEQFF. CDR3 nucleotides: TGTGCCAGCTCACCACTCCAGGGGGCCAACAATGAGCAGTTCTTC.

The sample holds one count of this clone. This chain uses TRBV11-2 with TRBJ1-2; D might be TRBD1 (5 bases). The CDR3 consists of 14 residues. V lost 2 bases to trimming and J lost 3 bases, with 10 bases between them. Germline V lookup: CDR1 SGHAT, CDR2 FQNNGV. The CDR3 nucleotides read TGTGCCAGCAGCTTATATGGGGGGGACTATGGCTACACCTTC. It specifies CASSLYGGDYGYTF. Full variable domain (remainder filled in from reference TRBV11-2 and TRBJ1-2): EAGVAQSPRYKIIEKRQSVAFWCNPISGHATLYWYQQILGQGPKLLIQFQNNGVVDDSQLPKDRFSAERLKGVDSTLKIQPAKLEDSAVYLCASSLYGGDYGYTFGSGTRLTVV.

The chain carries TRBV9 and TRBJ1-2, with TRBD1 matching 7 bases. Germline V gives CDR1 SGDLS, CDR2 YYNGEE. The trim removed 3 bases at V and 6 bases at J, leaving 8 bases unmatched. The CDR3 length is 14 residues. The CDR3 DNA sequence: TGTGCCAGCAGCGCAACCGGGACAGTAAATGGCTACACCTTC. Translation: CASSATGTVNGYTF.

V gene TRBV7-2 combines with J gene TRBJ1-1, with no clear D. The CDR3 totals 14 residues. The germline V gene encodes CDR1 SGHTA and CDR2 FQGNSA. Trimming took 4 bases from V and 1 from J, leaving 10 bases between them. Here the CDR3 DNA reads TGTGCCAGCAGCTCCCGGCCGGGGAACACTGAAGCTTTCTTT. Translating it yields CASSSRPGNTEAFF.

The rearrangement uses TRBV15 and TRBJ1-2; D remains unclear. The germline V and J ends were trimmed by 3 bases and 8 bases, with 13 bases remaining between them. CDR1 LNHNV and CDR2 YYDKDF come from the germline V gene (reference sequence). This CDR3 is 13 amino acids long. The CDR3 DNA is TGTGCCACCAGCAGGGCGCGGATGGAGGGCTACACCTTC. This sequence encodes CATSRARMEGYTF.

This chain connects TRBV7-2 to TRBJ2-1; 8 positions agree with TRBD2. The germline V gene has CDR1 SGHTA and CDR2 FQGNSA. With 6 bases clipped from V and 0 bases from J, the junction kept 7 bases outside the gene matches. CDR3 length: 16 residues. The CDR3 region is CASSLSGASSYNEQFF. The CDR3 nucleotides are TGTGCCAGCAGTCTTAGCGGGGCGAGCTCCTACAATGAGCAGTTCTTC.

The gene calls are TRBV11-2 and TRBJ2-2; D perhaps matches TRBD2 (7 bases). V lost 5 bases to trimming and J lost 4 bases, with 20 bases between them. Germline assignment: CDR1 SGHAT and CDR2 FQNNGV. The CDR3 length is 17 residues. CDR3 nucleotides: TGTGCCAGCAGCCACCTGCACGGGGGGCCCGGCACCGGGGAGCTGTTTTTT. Protein: CASSHLHGGPGTGELFF. Drawing the rest from reference TRBV11-2 and TRBJ2-2, the complete variable domain is EAGVAQSPRYKIIEKRQSVAFWCNPISGHATLYWYQQILGQGPKLLIQFQNNGVVDDSQLPKDRFSAERLKGVDSTLKIQPAKLEDSAVYLCASSHLHGGPGTGELFFGEGSRLTVL.

The rearrangement links TRBV5-5 to TRBJ2-1; D not resolved. This CDR3 contains 13 residues. V lost 2 bases to trimming and J lost 7 bases, with 10 bases between them. Germline CDR1 SGHKS, CDR2 YYEKEE (reference sequence). CDR3 region: CASSLTGSNEQFF. CDR3 coding DNA: TGTGCCAGCAGCTTAACTGGTAGTAATGAGCAGTTCTTC.

The CDR3: CSVGPRGGEYEQYF. Written as DNA, the CDR3 is TGCAGCGTTGGGCCCCGGGGGGGCGAATACGAGCAGTACTTC. This sequence joins TRBV29-1 and TRBJ2-7; TRBD2 aligns across 8 bases. The germline CDR1 and CDR2 sequences are SQVTM and ANQGSEA. The CDR3 extends over 14 amino acids. Trimming cost V 4 bases and J 4 bases; bases outside gene matches: 9.

V usage is TRBV28 and J usage is TRBJ2-4, with TRBD1 matching over 9 bases. Germline V gene lookup returns CDR1 MDHEN and CDR2 SYDVKM. This CDR3 has 14 amino acids. After removal of 7 bases from V and 2 bases from J, the junction contained 3 bases not matched to a gene. The CDR3: CASTTGGTKNIQYF. The CDR3 DNA is TGTGCCAGCACGACAGGGGGGACCAAAAACATTCAGTACTTC.

The chain joins TRBV4-2 to TRBJ2-3; D is perhaps TRBD2 (6 bases). Germline V lookup: CDR1 LGHNA, CDR2 YNFKEQ. The CDR3 runs to 16 residues. With 0 bases removed from V and 6 bases from J, the gap between germline ends came to 16 bases. The chain's CDR3 is CASSQEASVPWDTQYF. The CDR3 bases are TGTGCCAGCAGCCAAGAGGCTAGCGTTCCCTGGGATACGCAGTATTTT.